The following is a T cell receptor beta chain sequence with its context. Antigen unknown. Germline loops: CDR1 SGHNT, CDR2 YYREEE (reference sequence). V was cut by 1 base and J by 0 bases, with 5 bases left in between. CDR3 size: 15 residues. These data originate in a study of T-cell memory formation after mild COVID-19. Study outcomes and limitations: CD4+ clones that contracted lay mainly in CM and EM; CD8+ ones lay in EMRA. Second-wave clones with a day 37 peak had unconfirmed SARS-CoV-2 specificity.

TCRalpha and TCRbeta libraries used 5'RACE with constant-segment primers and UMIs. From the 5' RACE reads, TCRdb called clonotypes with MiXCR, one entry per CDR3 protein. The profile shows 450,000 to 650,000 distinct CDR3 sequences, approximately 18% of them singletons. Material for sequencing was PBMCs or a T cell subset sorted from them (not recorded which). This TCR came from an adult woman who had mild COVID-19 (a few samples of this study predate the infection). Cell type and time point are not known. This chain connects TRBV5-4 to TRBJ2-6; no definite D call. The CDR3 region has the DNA TGTGCCAGCAGCTTGTTTGGCTCTGGGGCCAACGTCCTGACTTTC. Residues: CASSLFGSGANVLTF. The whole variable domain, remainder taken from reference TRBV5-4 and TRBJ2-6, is ETGVTQSPTHLIKTRGQQVTLRCSSQSGHNTVSWYQQALGQGPQFIFQYYREEENGRGNFPPRFSGLQFPNYSSELNVNALELDDSALYLCASSLFGSGANVLTFGAGSRLTVL.